The 13 T cell receptor beta chains below all came from one sample that was sequenced in a study of blood T cell repertoires in COVID-19. Clones were read by immunoSEQ multiplex PCR, and TCRdb kept only the in-frame ones, dropping some. Here the sample spans 150,000 to 190,000 clones, around 84% being singletons. Sequencing used peripheral blood. The source is a woman aged 55 to 70 with COVID-19, enrolled during active disease.

The chain uses TRBV4-2 and TRBJ1-2; 7 bases match TRBD1. Germline loops: CDR1 LGHNA, CDR2 YNFKEQ. The CDR3 extends over 15 amino acids. J gave up 7 bases and V 0 bases, and 8 bases lay outside the gene matches. CDR3 in DNA: TGTGCCAGCAGCCAAGACGTAGGGGGCATAAGTGGCTACACCTTC. Residues: CASSQDVGGISGYTF.

A single count supports this clone. J is TRBJ2-1 and V is TRBV7-3, with D perhaps TRBD1 (6 bases). Trimming took 5 bases from V and 4 from J, leaving 15 bases between them. The CDR3 extends over 15 amino acids. CDR1 is SGHTA, CDR2 FQGTGA, per germline. The CDR3 nucleotides read TGTGCCAGCAGCGATACAGGGCGATCATACAATGAGCAGTTCTTC. Translation gives CASSDTGRSYNEQFF.

This clone was found once. The chain recombines TRBV5-6 with TRBJ2-1; D not resolved. V shed 0 bases and J shed 0 bases, with 10 bases lying between them. Germline V lookup: CDR1 SGHDT, CDR2 YYEEEE. The CDR3 is 16 residues long. CDR3 in DNA: TGTGCCAGCAGCTTGGTGGTGCGAGGCTCCTACAATGAGCAGTTCTTC. Its translation: CASSLVVRGSYNEQFF.

The rearrangement joins TRBV9 to TRBJ1-1; TRBD1 agrees at 7 bases. CDR1 is SGDLS, CDR2 YYNGEE, per germline. V shed 10 bases, J shed 3 bases, and the junction held 9 bases outside the gene matches. The CDR3 has 13 residues. In DNA form, the CDR3 reads TGTGCCGGGTCCCAGGGGGTGGACACTGAAGCTTTCTTT. Its translation: CAGSQGVDTEAFF.

This clone was detected a few times. The CDR3 coding sequence is TGTGCCAGCAGTTCCAGGGACACTGAAGCTTTCTTT. Its translation: CASSSRDTEAFF. The chain carries TRBV25-1 and TRBJ1-1; tentatively, D is TRBD1 (5 bases). The germline V gene encodes CDR1 MGHDK and CDR2 SYGVNS. V was trimmed by 5 bases and J by 3 bases, leaving 7 bases between them. This CDR3 has 12 amino acids.

V usage is TRBV11-2 and J usage is TRBJ2-3, with a tentative D call TRBD2 (7 bases). This CDR3 comprises 15 residues. The germline V gene has CDR1 SGHAT and CDR2 FQNNGV. V lost 5 bases and J lost 0, with 12 bases in between. CDR3 in DNA: TGTGCCAGCAGCCCGGGGGGCCTCAGCACAGATACGCAGTATTTT. Encoded protein: CASSPGGLSTDTQYF.

V usage is TRBV6-5 and J usage is TRBJ2-6, with D possibly matching TRBD2 (5 bases). This CDR3 is built from 15 residues. Germline V gene lookup returns CDR1 MNHEY and CDR2 SVGAGI. Between the trimmed V and J ends, which lost 7 bases and 1 base, there was a span of 11 bases. The CDR3 nucleotides are TGTGCCAGCACCCGGGGTTCTTCTGGGGCCAACGTCCTGACTTTC. Translation: CASTRGSSGANVLTF.

The chain has TRBV5-1 and TRBJ2-5; 13 bases line up with TRBD2. Germline assignment: CDR1 SGHRS and CDR2 YFSETQ. The CDR3 consists of 15 residues. Losses at the gene ends were 4 bases for V and 5 bases for J; bases not matched to a gene: 5. The CDR3 bases are TGCGCCAGCAGCCGGACTAGCGGGAGTTCGGAGACCCAGTACTTC. Amino acids: CASSRTSGSSETQYF.

This chain uses TRBV7-9 with TRBJ1-1; TRBD1 might be the D (5 bases). Per germline, CDR1 SEHNR and CDR2 FQNEAQ (reference sequence). V was trimmed by 5 bases and J by 1 base, leaving 14 bases between them. The CDR3 extends over 15 amino acids. CDR3 residues: CASSPQGLQNTEAFF. DNA of the CDR3: TGTGCCAGCAGCCCCCAGGGACTGCAGAACACTGAAGCTTTCTTT.

The chain combines TRBV24-1 with TRBJ2-2; D call uncertain. Trimming left V 5 bases short and J 2 bases short, with 11 bases between. The CDR3 contains 15 residues. Per germline, CDR1 KGHDR and CDR2 SFDVKD. The chain's CDR3 is CATSARRLNTGELFF. The CDR3 DNA reads as TGTGCCACCAGTGCGCGGCGCTTAAACACCGGGGAGCTGTTTTTT.

J is TRBJ1-1 and V is TRBV27; maybe TRBD1 (5 bases). CDR1 and CDR2 (germline): MNHEY, SMNVEV (reference sequence). The CDR3 is made up of 15 amino acids. Trimming stripped 3 bases from V and 5 bases from J, with 16 bases between. The chain's CDR3 is CASSFLRGGGTEAFF. The CDR3 DNA is TGTGCCAGCAGTTTCCTCCGGGGGGGAGGGACTGAAGCTTTCTTT.

V is TRBV10-3 and J is TRBJ2-1, with a tentative D call TRBD1 (6 bases). The V end was cut by 4 bases, the J end by 10 bases, with 8 bases between. The CDR3 contains 11 residues. Germline assignment: CDR1 ENHRY and CDR2 SYGVKD. The CDR3: CAISGRGEQFF. The CDR3 coding sequence is TGTGCCATCAGTGGCAGGGGAGAGCAGTTCTTC.

The chain links TRBV7-3 to TRBJ1-1; the D gene is possibly TRBD1 (5 bases). V shed 3 bases and J shed 0 bases, with 14 bases lying between them. The germline V gene has CDR1 SGHTA and CDR2 FQGTGA. The CDR3 is made up of 16 amino acids. The CDR3 DNA is TGTGCCAGCAGCTTTCGATTTGACAGAATGAACACTGAAGCTTTCTTT. Protein sequence: CASSFRFDRMNTEAFF.